This entry concerns a single T cell receptor (beta chain). The CDR3 length is 17 residues. Germline V gives CDR1 SEHNR, CDR2 FQNEAQ (reference sequence). Trimming shortened V by 5 bases and J by 2 bases, and 19 bases separated the two germline ends. The data originate from a study of blood T cell repertoires in COVID-19. Seattle-derived patients entered the study during active infection and were followed longitudinally. Per the authors' pipeline: Amplified reference gene primers provided the basis for estimating nucleated cell counts. Assay: immunoSEQ multiplex PCR; the TCRdb copy retains only in-frame clones and omits some. V and J calls and clone size are copied from that table; D and trimming were computed from the DNA. The data contain roughly 500,000 clones, about 91% of them singletons.

This receptor was identified in a man between 18 and 29 years old with COVID-19, enrolled during active disease. The chain combines TRBV7-9 with TRBJ2-1; D might be TRBD2 (6 bases). The sequenced sample consisted of peripheral blood. In DNA form, the CDR3 reads TGTGCCAGCAGCCACCTCGGCCGGGGGACTGCCTACAATGAGCAGTTCTTC. Encoded protein: CASSHLGRGTAYNEQFF.